This paragraph covers one T cell receptor (beta chain) sequence. What it binds is not known. The data were obtained in a study of shared clonotypes between healthy human individuals. Findings and caveats of the study: The study found lower generation probabilities in non-shared clonotypes than in those shared by all four donors.

The authors ran the assay at deep level. Repertoires were generated with immunoSEQ multiplex PCR, while TCRdb's copy carries only in-frame clones and drops some. The repertoire holds about 1 million clones, about 75% seen once, with approximately 1.5% in the top ten. Germline loops: CDR1 SGHAT, CDR2 FQNNGV. The CDR3 contains 13 residues. V lost 8 bases to trimming and J lost 7 bases, with 15 bases between them. Sequencing was performed on memory CD4+ T cells sorted from blood. As for subset: CD45RA-negative fraction. The chain carries TRBV11-2 and TRBJ2-1, with D perhaps TRBD2 (6 bases). The TCR was taken from a man younger than 30 in good health. CDR3 DNA sequence: TGTGCCAGCGGGTTGAGTCGGGGGAATGAGCAGTTCTTC. This codes for CASGLSRGNEQFF. The complete variable domain, with remaining parts taken from reference TRBV11-2 and TRBJ2-1, reads EAGVAQSPRYKIIEKRQSVAFWCNPISGHATLYWYQQILGQGPKLLIQFQNNGVVDDSQLPKDRFSAERLKGVDSTLKIQPAKLEDSAVYLCASGLSRGNEQFFGPGTRLTVL.